This entry lists 28 T cell receptor beta chains sequenced from one sample in a study of T cell responses to AZD1222 COVID-19 vaccine. Libraries were prepared by immunoSEQ multiplex PCR; TCRdb keeps only in-frame clonotypes and omits some of them. Of 140,000 to 150,000 clones in the sample, around 90% were seen once. Specimen: peripheral blood, collected on day 0 of AZD1222 vaccination. The receptors here all came from an adult in good health.

CDR3 loop: CASSQRPFSPQYF. The DNA of the CDR3 is TGTGCCAGCAGCCAGAGACCTTTTTCTCCCCAGTACTTC. The rearrangement joins TRBV3-1 (or the pseudogene TRBV3-2) to TRBJ2-5; no clear D gene. CDR3 size: 13 residues. Germline V gives CDR1 LGHDT, CDR2 YNNKEL (reference sequence). Trimming pared 3 bases from V and 9 bases from J, leaving 14 bases between.

The sample holds one count of this clone. J is TRBJ2-5 and V is TRBV3-1 (or the pseudogene TRBV3-2); unclear D gene. The germline V gene encodes CDR1 LGHDT and CDR2 YNNKEL (reference sequence). Trimming shortened V by 1 base and J by 0 bases, and 6 bases separated the two germline ends. This CDR3 is 14 amino acids long. CDR3 nucleotides: TGTGCCAGCAGCCAAGGAGCGTACCAAGAGACCCAGTACTTC. This encodes CASSQGAYQETQYF.

The sample holds a few counts of this clone. Other DNA sequences from this sample encode an identical CDR3 as well. The chain couples TRBV27 to TRBJ1-5; D remains unclear. The CDR3 is 13 residues long. The germline CDR1 and CDR2 sequences are MNHEY and SMNVEV (reference sequence). Trimming left V 8 bases short and J 0 bases short, with 8 bases between. CDR3 residues: CASRLYSNQPQHF. The CDR3 DNA sequence: TGTGCCAGCCGACTGTATAGCAATCAGCCCCAGCATTTT.

The CDR3 nucleotides are TGCAGTGCTAGTCGAGGGAGTCTCAATCAGCCCCAGCATTTT. It translates to CSASRGSLNQPQHF. This chain joins TRBV20-1 and TRBJ1-5; no definite D call. There are 14 residues in the CDR3. Germline V gene lookup returns CDR1 DFQATT and CDR2 SNEGSKA (reference sequence). The ends were cut back, 3 bases at V and 3 bases at J, with 12 bases in the middle.

The V gene is TRBV5-1, the J gene TRBJ2-5; 9 bases match TRBD2. CDR3 length: 17 residues. J was trimmed by 7 bases and V by 3 bases; bases with no gene match: 16. Germline assignment: CDR1 SGHRS and CDR2 YFSETQ. Written as DNA, the CDR3 is TGCGCCAGCAGCTCCGAACTTAGCGGGAGCAGGGTGGGGACCCAGTACTTC. Residues: CASSSELSGSRVGTQYF.

This chain connects TRBV9 to TRBJ2-5, with no clear D. The V end lost 4 bases, the J end lost 0 bases, and 7 bases lay between the germline ends. The CDR3 consists of 13 residues. Per the germline V gene, CDR1 is SGDLS and CDR2 is YYNGEE. CDR3 sequence (DNA): TGTGCCAGCAGCACCCGGTACCAAGAGACCCAGTACTTC. Protein product: CASSTRYQETQYF.

The chain uses TRBV19 and TRBJ2-7; D not resolved. Germline V gene data show CDR1 as LNHDA and CDR2 as SQIVND (reference sequence). Trimming shortened V by 10 bases and J by 0 bases, and 10 bases separated the two germline ends. This CDR3 spans 12 amino acids. The CDR3 loop is CATRSFSYEQYF. Written as DNA, the CDR3 is TGTGCCACCAGAAGCTTCTCCTACGAGCAGTACTTC.

The chain employs TRBV18 and TRBJ2-2, with D possibly TRBD1 on 5 matching bases. Germline assignment: CDR1 KGHSH and CDR2 LQKENI. This CDR3 region has 16 residues. With 4 bases removed from V and 3 bases from J, the gap between germline ends came to 15 bases. CDR3 amino acids: CASSLIRQQDTGELFF. The DNA of the CDR3 is TGTGCCAGCTCACTCATAAGACAGCAGGACACCGGGGAGCTGTTTTTT. The full variable domain, rest sourced from reference TRBV18 and TRBJ2-2, is NAGVMQNPRHLVRRRGQEARLRCSPMKGHSHVYWYRQLPEEGLKFMVYLQKENIIDESGMPKERFSAEFPKEGPSILRIQQVVRGDSAAYFCASSLIRQQDTGELFFGEGSRLTVL.

The rearrangement uses TRBV19 and TRBJ2-7; D call uncertain. The germline V gene has CDR1 LNHDA and CDR2 SQIVND (reference sequence). The CDR3 contains 14 residues. Trimming stripped 3 bases from V and 2 bases from J, with 11 bases between. The CDR3 protein is CASSIGQPPYEQYF. CDR3 coding DNA: TGTGCCAGTAGTATCGGCCAGCCCCCCTACGAGCAGTACTTC.

The chain recombines TRBV4-1 with TRBJ2-3; D unresolved. Germline CDR1 is MGHRA and CDR2 is YSYEKL. The CDR3 contains 16 residues. The V end was cut by 5 bases, the J end by 0 bases, with 15 bases between. The CDR3 nucleotides are TGCGCCAGCAGCACCGGACGGGCCCCTAGCACAGATACGCAGTATTTT. Its translation is CASSTGRAPSTDTQYF.

The rearrangement joins TRBV4-1 to TRBJ2-7; 10 bases fit TRBD1. CDR1 MGHRA and CDR2 YSYEKL come from the germline V gene. The CDR3 runs 15 residues. V lost 3 bases, J lost 5 bases, and 7 bases stayed unmatched. CDR3 sequence (DNA): TGCGCCAGCAGCCAGGAGGACAGGGGGAGAAACGAGCAGTACTTC. Translation: CASSQEDRGRNEQYF.

This clone was detected once. This chain links TRBV27 with TRBJ1-1; TRBD1 is a possible D gene (6 bases). Germline CDR1 MNHEY, CDR2 SMNVEV (reference sequence). The CDR3 spans 16 residues. V lost 2 bases and J lost 0, with 13 bases in between. The CDR3 here is CASSLKGGALNTEAFF. CDR3 DNA sequence: TGTGCCAGCAGTTTAAAGGGGGGCGCTCTGAACACTGAAGCTTTCTTT.

This chain joins TRBV27 and TRBJ2-6, with no clear D. Trimming pared 5 bases from V and 2 bases from J, leaving 7 bases between. CDR1 is MNHEY, CDR2 SMNVEV, per germline (reference sequence). The CDR3 sequence is 14 residues long. The CDR3 DNA follows: TGTGCCAGCAGTCCGAAAACTGGGGCCAACGTCCTGACTTTC. It encodes CASSPKTGANVLTF.

The CDR3 spells CASSNSPRDRGRREAFF. CDR3 bases: TGTGCCAGCAGTAACTCACCCCGGGACAGGGGACGCAGGGAAGCTTTCTTT. The chain carries TRBV27 and TRBJ1-1; 10 bases are shared with TRBD1. With 5 bases clipped from V and 8 bases from J, the junction kept 17 bases outside the gene matches. The CDR3 sequence is 17 residues long. Germline V CDR1 and CDR2: MNHEY, SMNVEV (reference sequence).

The V gene is TRBV4-1, the J gene TRBJ1-2; the D gene is possibly TRBD1 (6 bases). This CDR3 is 18 amino acids long. Germline V gene lookup returns CDR1 MGHRA and CDR2 YSYEKL. V shed 5 bases and J shed 0 bases, with 22 bases lying between them. The CDR3 here is CASSRVATLQGANYGYTF. CDR3 coding DNA: TGCGCCAGCAGCAGAGTCGCAACTTTACAGGGAGCTAACTATGGCTACACCTTC.

The chain couples TRBV7-9 to TRBJ2-7; the D gene is possibly TRBD2 (6 bases). Germline V gives CDR1 SEHNR, CDR2 FQNEAQ (reference sequence). V shed 5 bases and J shed 5 bases, with 10 bases lying between them. This CDR3 contains 12 residues. The CDR3 bases are TGTGCCAGCAGCAAGGAGGGGCACGAGCAGTACTTC. Amino acids: CASSKEGHEQYF.

This chain connects TRBV27 to TRBJ1-1, with a tentative D call TRBD1 (5 bases). Trimming stripped 6 bases from V and 3 bases from J, with 14 bases between. The CDR3 sequence is 14 residues long. From germline, CDR1 is MNHEY and CDR2 SMNVEV (reference sequence). The chain's CDR3 is CASRTQGIYTEAFF. Here the CDR3 DNA reads TGTGCCAGCAGAACCCAGGGAATTTACACTGAAGCTTTCTTT.

This rearrangement joins TRBV28 to TRBJ1-1, with D maybe TRBD1 (5 bases). Germline loops: CDR1 MDHEN, CDR2 SYDVKM. The length of the CDR3 is 17 residues. Between the trimmed V and J ends, which lost 0 bases and 0 bases, there was a span of 14 bases. The CDR3 sequence is CASSLWFGAQVNTEAFF. CDR3 nucleotide sequence: TGTGCCAGCAGTTTATGGTTCGGGGCCCAGGTGAACACTGAAGCTTTCTTT.

This sequence joins TRBV9 and TRBJ1-2, with no clear D. Germline assignment: CDR1 SGDLS and CDR2 YYNGEE. V was shortened by 0 bases and J by 3 bases, with 9 bases between the two germline ends. CDR3 length: 14 amino acids. The CDR3 DNA reads TGTGCCAGCAGCGTAGGTCCCTTGGACTATGGCTACACCTTC. It specifies CASSVGPLDYGYTF.

The J gene is TRBJ1-5, the V gene TRBV7-9; D perhaps matches TRBD1 (6 bases). Germline values: CDR1 SEHNR, CDR2 FQNEAQ (reference sequence). The CDR3 is 16 amino acids. V gave up 1 base and J gave up 0 bases, with 10 bases separating them. CDR3 bases: TGTGCCAGCAGCTTAGGGGACACATATAGCAATCAGCCCCAGCATTTT. Encoded protein: CASSLGDTYSNQPQHF.

J is TRBJ2-7 and V is TRBV27, with 12 bases fitting TRBD2. CDR3 length: 15 residues. V gave up 5 bases and J gave up 7 bases; unmatched junction bases: 9. Germline V gene lookup returns CDR1 MNHEY and CDR2 SMNVEV (reference sequence). CDR3 sequence (DNA): TGTGCCAGCAGTCTTAGACTAGCGGGAGCGGGAGAGCAGTACTTC. Encoded protein: CASSLRLAGAGEQYF.

This chain links TRBV6-1 with TRBJ1-4; D is ambiguous. This CDR3 has 14 residues. V lost 2 bases and J 10 bases, leaving 14 bases between the germline ends. Germline loops: CDR1 MNHNS, CDR2 SASEGT. The CDR3 is CASSENWTARKLFF. The CDR3 DNA reads TGTGCCAGCAGTGAAAACTGGACCGCCAGAAAACTGTTTTTT.

This chain links TRBV7-3 with TRBJ1-5; D is unclear. V shed 2 bases and J shed 0 bases, with 14 bases lying between them. This CDR3 has 17 amino acids. Looked up from germline, CDR1 is SGHTA and CDR2 is FQGTGA. The CDR3 is CASSLPDPRNSNQPQHF. The CDR3 coding sequence is TGTGCCAGCAGCTTACCGGACCCGAGGAATAGCAATCAGCCCCAGCATTTT. Full variable domain (remainder filled in from reference TRBV7-3 and TRBJ1-5): GAGVSQTPSNKVTEKGKYVELRCDPISGHTALYWYRQSLGQGPEFLIYFQGTGAADDSGLPNDRFFAVRPEGSVSTLKIQRTERGDSAVYLCASSLPDPRNSNQPQHFGDGTRLSIL.

Written as DNA, the CDR3 is TGTGCCAGTAGGTCCACATACAATGAGCAGTTCTTC. Amino acids: CASRSTYNEQFF. The chain carries TRBV6-5 and TRBJ2-1; unclear D gene. CDR1 is MNHEY and CDR2 is SVGAGI in the germline V gene. V was pared by 9 bases and J by 4 bases, with 10 bases between. CDR3 length equals 12 residues.

The chain has TRBV10-1 and TRBJ2-7, with 9 bases lining up with TRBD1. The CDR3 covers 16 residues. With 3 bases clipped from V and 2 bases from J, the junction kept 8 bases outside the gene matches. In germline, CDR1 is WNHNN, CDR2 SYGVQD (reference sequence). For the CDR3, the DNA is TGCGCCAGCAGTGATGACCCCGGGACAGGGACCTACGAGCAGTACTTC. Translated: CASSDDPGTGTYEQYF.

V gene TRBV3-1 (or the pseudogene TRBV3-2) combines with J gene TRBJ2-7, with D possibly TRBD1 on 5 matching bases. With 3 bases removed from V and 3 bases from J, the gap between germline ends came to 15 bases. In germline, CDR1 is LGHDT, CDR2 YNNKEL (reference sequence). The CDR3 extends over 15 amino acids. In DNA form, the CDR3 reads TGTGCCAGCAGCCAGTTACCAGGGCCAATCTACGAGCAGTACTTC. Translated, it gives CASSQLPGPIYEQYF.

Only a few counts were recorded for this clone. The chain carries TRBV2 and TRBJ2-7, with D possibly TRBD2 on 5 matching bases. The CDR3 consists of 15 residues. Germline V gene data show CDR1 as SNHLY and CDR2 as FYNNEI. The germline V and J ends were trimmed by 6 bases and 4 bases, with 19 bases remaining between them. Written as DNA, the CDR3 is TGTGCCAGCAGATCCACGAGCGCCGGGATTTACGAGCAGTACTTC. Translating it yields CASRSTSAGIYEQYF. The variable domain in full, with the rest retrieved from reference TRBV2 and TRBJ2-7, is EPEVTQTPSHQVTQMGQEVILRCVPISNHLYFYWYRQILGQKVEFLVSFYNNEISEKSEIFDDQFSVERPDGSNFTLKIRSTKLEDSAMYFCASRSTSAGIYEQYFGPGTRLTVT.

The chain couples TRBV27 to TRBJ1-2, with a weak D call TRBD1 (5 bases). V was shortened by 5 bases and J by 4 bases, with 11 bases between the two germline ends. The CDR3 runs 13 residues. CDR1 and CDR2 from the germline V gene are MNHEY and SMNVEV (reference sequence). The CDR3, as DNA: TGTGCCAGCAGTCCGGGACGGAGCTATGGCTACACCTTC. This encodes CASSPGRSYGYTF.